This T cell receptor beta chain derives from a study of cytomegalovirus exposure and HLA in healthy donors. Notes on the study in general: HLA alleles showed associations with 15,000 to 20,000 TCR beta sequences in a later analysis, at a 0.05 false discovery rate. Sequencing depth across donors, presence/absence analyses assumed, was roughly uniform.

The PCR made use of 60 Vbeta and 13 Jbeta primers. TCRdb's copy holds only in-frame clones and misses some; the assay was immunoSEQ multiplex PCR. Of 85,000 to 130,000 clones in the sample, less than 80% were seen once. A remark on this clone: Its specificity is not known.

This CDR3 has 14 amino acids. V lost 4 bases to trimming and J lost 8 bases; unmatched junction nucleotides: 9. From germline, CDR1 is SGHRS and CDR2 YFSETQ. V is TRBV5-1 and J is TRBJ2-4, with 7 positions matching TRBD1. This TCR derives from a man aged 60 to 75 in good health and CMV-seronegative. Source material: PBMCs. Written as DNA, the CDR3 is TGCGCCAGCAGCGCGGACAGGTACAGGGACATTCAGTACTTC. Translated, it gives CASSADRYRDIQYF.